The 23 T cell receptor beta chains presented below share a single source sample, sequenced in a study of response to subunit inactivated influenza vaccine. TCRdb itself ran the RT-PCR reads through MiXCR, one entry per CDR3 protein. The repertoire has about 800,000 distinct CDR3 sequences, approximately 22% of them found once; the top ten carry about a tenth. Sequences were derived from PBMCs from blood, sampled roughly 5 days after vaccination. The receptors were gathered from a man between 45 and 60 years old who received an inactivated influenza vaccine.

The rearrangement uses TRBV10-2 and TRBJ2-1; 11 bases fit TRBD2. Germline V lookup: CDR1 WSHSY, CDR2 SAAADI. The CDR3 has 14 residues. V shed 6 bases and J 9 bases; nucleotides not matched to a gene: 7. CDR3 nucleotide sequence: TGCGCCAGCAGCCTTAGCGGGGGGGCCAGTGAGCAGTTCTTC. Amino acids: CASSLSGGASEQFF.

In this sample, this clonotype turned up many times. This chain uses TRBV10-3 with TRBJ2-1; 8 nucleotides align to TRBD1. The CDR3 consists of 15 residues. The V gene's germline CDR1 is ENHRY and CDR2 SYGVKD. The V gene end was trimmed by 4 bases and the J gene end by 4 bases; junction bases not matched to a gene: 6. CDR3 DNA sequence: TGTGCCATCAGTGGACAGGGGAATAATTACAATGAGCAGTTCTTC. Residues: CAISGQGNNYNEQFF.

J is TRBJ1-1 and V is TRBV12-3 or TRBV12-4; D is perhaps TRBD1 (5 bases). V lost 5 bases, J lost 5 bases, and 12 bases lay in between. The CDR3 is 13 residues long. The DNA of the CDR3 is TGTGCCAGCAGTACATTCCGGGGGACTGAAGCTTTCTTT. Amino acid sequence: CASSTFRGTEAFF.

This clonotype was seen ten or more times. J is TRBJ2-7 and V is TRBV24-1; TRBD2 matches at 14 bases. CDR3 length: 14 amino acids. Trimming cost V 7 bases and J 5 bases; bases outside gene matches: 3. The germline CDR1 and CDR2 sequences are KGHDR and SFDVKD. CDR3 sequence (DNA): TGTGCCACCAGGGGACTAGCGGGAGTGCACGAGCAGTACTTC. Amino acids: CATRGLAGVHEQYF.

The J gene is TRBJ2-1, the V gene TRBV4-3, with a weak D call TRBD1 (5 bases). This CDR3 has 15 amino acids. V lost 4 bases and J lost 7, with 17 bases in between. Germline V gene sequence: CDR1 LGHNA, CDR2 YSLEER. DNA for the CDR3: TGCGCCAGCAGCCCAAGGGGCCCCCTGGGGAATGAGCAGTTCTTC. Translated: CASSPRGPLGNEQFF.

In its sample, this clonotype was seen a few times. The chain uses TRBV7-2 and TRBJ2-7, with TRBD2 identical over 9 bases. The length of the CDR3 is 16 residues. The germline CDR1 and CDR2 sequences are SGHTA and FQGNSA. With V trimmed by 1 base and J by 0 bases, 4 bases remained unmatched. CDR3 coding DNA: TGTGCCAGCAGCTTAGTTGGGACTAGCAACTCCTACGAGCAGTACTTC. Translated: CASSLVGTSNSYEQYF.

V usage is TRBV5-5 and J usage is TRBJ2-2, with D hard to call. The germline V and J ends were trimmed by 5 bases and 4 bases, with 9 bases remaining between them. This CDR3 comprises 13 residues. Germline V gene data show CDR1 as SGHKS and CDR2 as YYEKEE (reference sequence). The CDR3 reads CASRPGLTGELFF. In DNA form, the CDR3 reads TGTGCCAGCAGGCCTGGGCTCACCGGGGAGCTGTTTTTT.

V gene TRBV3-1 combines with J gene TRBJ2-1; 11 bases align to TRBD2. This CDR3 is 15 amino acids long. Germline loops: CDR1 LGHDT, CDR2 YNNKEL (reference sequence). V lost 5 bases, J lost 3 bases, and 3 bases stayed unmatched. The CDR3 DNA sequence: TGTGCCAGCAGCAACGGGACTAGCGGCTACAATGAGCAGTTCTTC. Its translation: CASSNGTSGYNEQFF.

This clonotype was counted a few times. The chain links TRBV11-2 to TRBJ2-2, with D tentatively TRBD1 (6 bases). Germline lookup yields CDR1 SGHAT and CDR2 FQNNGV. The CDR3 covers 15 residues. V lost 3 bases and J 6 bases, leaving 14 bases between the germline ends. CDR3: CASSLLQGTAGELFF. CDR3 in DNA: TGTGCCAGCAGCTTGTTGCAGGGGACGGCCGGGGAGCTGTTTTTT.

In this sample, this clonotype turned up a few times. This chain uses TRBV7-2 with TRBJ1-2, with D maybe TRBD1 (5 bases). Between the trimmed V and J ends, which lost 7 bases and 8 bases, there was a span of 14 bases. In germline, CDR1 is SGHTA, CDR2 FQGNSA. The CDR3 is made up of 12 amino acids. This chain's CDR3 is CASTFGGKGYTF. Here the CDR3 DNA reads TGTGCCAGCACCTTTGGGGGAAAGGGCTACACCTTC.

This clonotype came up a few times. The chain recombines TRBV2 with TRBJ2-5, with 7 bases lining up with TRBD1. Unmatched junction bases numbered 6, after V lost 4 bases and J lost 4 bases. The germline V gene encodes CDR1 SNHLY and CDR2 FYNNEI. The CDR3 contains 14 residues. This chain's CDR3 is CASSVVQGRETQYF. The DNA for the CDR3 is TGTGCCAGCAGTGTTGTACAGGGGAGAGAGACCCAGTACTTC.

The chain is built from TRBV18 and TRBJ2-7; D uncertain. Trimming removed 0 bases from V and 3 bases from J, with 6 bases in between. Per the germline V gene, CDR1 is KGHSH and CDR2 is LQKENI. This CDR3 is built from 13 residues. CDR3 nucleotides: TGTGCCAGCTCACCACCCATCAACTACGAGCAGTACTTC. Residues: CASSPPINYEQYF.

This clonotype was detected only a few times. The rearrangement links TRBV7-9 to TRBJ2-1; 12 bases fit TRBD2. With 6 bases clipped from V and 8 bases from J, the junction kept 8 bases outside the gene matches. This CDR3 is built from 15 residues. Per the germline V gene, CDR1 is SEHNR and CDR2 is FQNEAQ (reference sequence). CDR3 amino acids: CASSRTSGIMDEQFF. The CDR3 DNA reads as TGTGCCAGCAGTAGGACTAGCGGGATTATGGATGAGCAGTTCTTC.

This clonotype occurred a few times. The CDR3 sequence is CASSLTLDRGTYEQYF. The CDR3 coding sequence is TGTGCCAGCAGTCTTACTTTGGACAGGGGGACCTACGAGCAGTACTTC. The chain carries TRBV28 and TRBJ2-7, with TRBD1 identical over 10 bases. V lost 5 bases to trimming and J lost 2 bases; unmatched junction nucleotides: 9. The CDR3 totals 16 residues. Germline values: CDR1 MDHEN, CDR2 SYDVKM.

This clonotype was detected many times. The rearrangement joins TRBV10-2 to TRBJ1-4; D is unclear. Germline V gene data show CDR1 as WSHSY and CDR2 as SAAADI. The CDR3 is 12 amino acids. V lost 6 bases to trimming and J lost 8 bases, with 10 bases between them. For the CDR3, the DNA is TGCGCCAGCAGGGAGGTTGGCGAAAAACTGTTTTTT. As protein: CASREVGEKLFF.

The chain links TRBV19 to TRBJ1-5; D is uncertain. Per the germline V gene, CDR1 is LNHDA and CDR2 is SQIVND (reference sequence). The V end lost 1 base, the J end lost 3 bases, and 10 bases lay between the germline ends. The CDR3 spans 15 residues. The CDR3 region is CASSIGWQLNQPQHF. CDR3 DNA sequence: TGTGCCAGTAGTATAGGGTGGCAGCTCAATCAGCCCCAGCATTTT.

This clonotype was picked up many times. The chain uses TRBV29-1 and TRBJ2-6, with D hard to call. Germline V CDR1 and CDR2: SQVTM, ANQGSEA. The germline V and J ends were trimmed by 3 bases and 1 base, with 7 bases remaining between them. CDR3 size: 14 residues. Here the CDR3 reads CSVEYPSGANVLTF. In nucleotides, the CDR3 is TGCAGCGTTGAGTACCCTTCTGGGGCCAACGTCCTGACTTTC.

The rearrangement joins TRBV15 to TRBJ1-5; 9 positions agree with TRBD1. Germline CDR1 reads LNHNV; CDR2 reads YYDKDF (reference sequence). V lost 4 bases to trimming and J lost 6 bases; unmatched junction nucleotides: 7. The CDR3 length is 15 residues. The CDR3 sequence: CATSTGQGIPQPQHF. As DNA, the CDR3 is TGTGCCACCAGCACCGGACAGGGGATCCCTCAGCCCCAGCATTTT.

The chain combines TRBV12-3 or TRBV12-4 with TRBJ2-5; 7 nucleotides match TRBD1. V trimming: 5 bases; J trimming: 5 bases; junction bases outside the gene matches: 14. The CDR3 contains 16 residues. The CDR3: CASSPGYRGQGETQYF. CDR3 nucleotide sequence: TGTGCCAGCAGTCCAGGGTACAGGGGCCAAGGGGAGACCCAGTACTTC.

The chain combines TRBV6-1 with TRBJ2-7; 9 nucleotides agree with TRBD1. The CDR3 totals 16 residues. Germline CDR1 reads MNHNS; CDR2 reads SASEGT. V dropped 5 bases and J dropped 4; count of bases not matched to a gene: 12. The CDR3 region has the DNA TGTGCCAGCAGTCCCGGGACAGGGTCGACTCTTTACGAGCAGTACTTC. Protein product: CASSPGTGSTLYEQYF.

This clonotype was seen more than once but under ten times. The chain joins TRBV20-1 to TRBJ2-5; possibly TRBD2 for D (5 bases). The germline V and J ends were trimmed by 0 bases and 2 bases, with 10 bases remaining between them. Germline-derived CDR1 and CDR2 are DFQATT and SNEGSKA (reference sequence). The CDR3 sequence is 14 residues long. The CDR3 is CSARDWTGQETQYF. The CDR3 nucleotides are TGCAGTGCTAGAGATTGGACGGGGCAAGAGACCCAGTACTTC.

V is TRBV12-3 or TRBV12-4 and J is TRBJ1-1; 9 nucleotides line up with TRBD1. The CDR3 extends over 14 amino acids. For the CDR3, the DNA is TGTGGAAGTAAGACAGGGGGGGAGAACACTGAAGCTTTCTTT. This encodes CGSKTGGENTEAFF.

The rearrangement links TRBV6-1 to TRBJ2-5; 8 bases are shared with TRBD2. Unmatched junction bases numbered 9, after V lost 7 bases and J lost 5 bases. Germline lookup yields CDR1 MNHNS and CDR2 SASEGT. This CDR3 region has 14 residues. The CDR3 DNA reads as TGTGCCAGCAATCCGGCGGGGGGCGAGGAGACCCAGTACTTC. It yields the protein CASNPAGGEETQYF.